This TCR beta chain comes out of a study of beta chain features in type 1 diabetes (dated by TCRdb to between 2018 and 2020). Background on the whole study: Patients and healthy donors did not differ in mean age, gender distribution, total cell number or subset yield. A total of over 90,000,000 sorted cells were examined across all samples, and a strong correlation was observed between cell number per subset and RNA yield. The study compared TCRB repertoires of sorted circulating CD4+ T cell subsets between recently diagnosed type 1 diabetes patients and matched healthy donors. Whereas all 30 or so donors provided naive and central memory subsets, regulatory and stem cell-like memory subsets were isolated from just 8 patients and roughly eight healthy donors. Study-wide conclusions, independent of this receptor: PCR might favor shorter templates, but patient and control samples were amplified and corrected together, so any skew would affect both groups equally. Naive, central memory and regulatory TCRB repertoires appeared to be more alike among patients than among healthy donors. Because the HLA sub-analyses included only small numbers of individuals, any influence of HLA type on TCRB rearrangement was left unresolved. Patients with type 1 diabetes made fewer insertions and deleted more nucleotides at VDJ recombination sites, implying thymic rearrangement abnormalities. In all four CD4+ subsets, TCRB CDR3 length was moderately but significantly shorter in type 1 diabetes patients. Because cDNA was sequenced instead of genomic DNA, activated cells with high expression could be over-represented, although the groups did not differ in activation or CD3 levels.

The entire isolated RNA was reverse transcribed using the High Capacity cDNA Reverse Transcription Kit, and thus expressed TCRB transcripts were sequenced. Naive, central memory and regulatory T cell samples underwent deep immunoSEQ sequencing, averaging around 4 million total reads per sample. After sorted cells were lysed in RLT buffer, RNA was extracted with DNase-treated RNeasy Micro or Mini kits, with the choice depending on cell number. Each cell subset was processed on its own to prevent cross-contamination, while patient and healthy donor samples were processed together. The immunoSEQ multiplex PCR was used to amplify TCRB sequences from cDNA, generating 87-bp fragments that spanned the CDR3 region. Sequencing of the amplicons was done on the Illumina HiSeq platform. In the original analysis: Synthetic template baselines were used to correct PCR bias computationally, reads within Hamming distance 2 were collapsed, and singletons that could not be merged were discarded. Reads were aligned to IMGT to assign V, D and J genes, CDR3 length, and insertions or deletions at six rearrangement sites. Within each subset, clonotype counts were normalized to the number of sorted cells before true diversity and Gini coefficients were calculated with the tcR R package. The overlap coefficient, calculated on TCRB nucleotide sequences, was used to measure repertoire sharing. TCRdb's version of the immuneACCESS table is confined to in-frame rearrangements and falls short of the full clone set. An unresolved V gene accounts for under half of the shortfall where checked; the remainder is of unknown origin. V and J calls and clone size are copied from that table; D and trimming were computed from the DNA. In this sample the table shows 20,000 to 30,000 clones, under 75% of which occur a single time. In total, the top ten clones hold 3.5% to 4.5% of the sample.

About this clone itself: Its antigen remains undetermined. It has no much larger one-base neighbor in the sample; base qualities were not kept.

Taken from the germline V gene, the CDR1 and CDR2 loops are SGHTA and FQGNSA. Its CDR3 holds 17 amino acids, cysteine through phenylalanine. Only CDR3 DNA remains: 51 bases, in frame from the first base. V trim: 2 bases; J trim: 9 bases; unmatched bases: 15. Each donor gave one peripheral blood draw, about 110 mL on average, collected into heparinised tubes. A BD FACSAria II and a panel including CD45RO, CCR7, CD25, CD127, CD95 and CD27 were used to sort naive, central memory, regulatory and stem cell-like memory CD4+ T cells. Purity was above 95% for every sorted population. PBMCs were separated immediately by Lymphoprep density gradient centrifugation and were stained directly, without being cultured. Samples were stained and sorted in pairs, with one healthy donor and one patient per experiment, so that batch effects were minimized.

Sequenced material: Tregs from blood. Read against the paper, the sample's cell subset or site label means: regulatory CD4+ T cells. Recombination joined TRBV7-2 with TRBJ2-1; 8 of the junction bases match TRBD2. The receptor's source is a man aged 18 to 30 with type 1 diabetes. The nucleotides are TGTGCCAGCAGCTTATCCCCCTCGGTAGCGGGATTTGGTGAGCAGTTCTTC. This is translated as CASSLSPSVAGFGEQFF. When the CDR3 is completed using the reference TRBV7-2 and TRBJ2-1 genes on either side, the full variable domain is GAGVSQSPSNKVTEKGKDVELRCDPISGHTALYWYRQSLGQGLEFLIYFQGNSAPDKSGLPSDRFSAERTGGSVSTLTIQRTQQEDSAVYLCASSLSPSVAGFGEQFFGPGTRLTVL.